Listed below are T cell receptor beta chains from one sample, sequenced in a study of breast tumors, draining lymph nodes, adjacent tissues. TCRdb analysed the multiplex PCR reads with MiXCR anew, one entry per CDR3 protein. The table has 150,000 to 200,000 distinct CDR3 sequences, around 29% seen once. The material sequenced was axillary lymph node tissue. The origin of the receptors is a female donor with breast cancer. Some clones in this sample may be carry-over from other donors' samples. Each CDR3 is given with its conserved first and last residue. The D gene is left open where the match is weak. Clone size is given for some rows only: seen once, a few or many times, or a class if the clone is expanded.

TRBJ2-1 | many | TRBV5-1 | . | CASSLQGGGSNEQFF | TGCGCCAGCAGCTTACAGGGGGGGGGCTCCAATGAGCAGTTCTTC
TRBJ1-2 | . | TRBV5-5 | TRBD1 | CASSLQGRGNYGYTF | TGTGCCAGCAGCTTACAGGGGCGGGGAAACTATGGCTACACCTTC
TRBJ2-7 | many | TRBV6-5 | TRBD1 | CASSHSTGSHEQYF | TGTGCCAGCAGTCACTCGACAGGGAGCCACGAGCAGTACTTC
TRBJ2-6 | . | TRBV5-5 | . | CASSPATRKGSAPFSGANVLTF | TGTGCCAGCAGCCCGGCGACCCGAAAGGGATCAGCCCCATTCTCTGGGGCCAACGTCCTGACTTTC
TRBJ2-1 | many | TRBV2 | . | CASSTGLSYNEQFF | TGTGCCAGCAGTACAGGGCTCTCCTACAATGAGCAGTTCTTC
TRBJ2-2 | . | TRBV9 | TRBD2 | CASSLAGWTSGTSSNTGELFF | TGTGCCAGCAGCTTGGCCGGGTGGACTAGCGGAACCTCCTCGAACACCGGGGAGCTGTTTTTT
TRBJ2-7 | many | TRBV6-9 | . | CASSHPGRGSAEQYF | TGTGCCAGCAGTCATCCGGGACGGGGTTCCGCCGAGCAGTACTTC
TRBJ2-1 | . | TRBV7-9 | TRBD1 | CASTPGTGFFYNEQFF | TGTGCCAGCACCCCCGGGACAGGGTTTTTCTACAATGAGCAGTTCTTC
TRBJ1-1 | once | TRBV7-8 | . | CASSHGEATEAFF | TGTGCCAGCAGCCACGGGGAAGCCACTGAAGCTTTCTTT
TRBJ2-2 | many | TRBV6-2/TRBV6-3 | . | CASSQDLSTGELFF | TGTGCCAGCAGCCAAGATCTATCGACCGGGGAGCTGTTTTTT
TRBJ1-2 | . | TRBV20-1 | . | CSAPVASSNYGYTF | TGCAGTGCCCCCGTTGCGAGCAGTAACTACGGCTACACCTTC
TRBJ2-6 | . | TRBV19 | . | CASSPQGRGANVLTF | TGTGCCAGTAGTCCCCAAGGGCGAGGGGCCAACGTCCTGACTTTC
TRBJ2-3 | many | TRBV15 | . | CATAAGAYTDTQYF | TGTGCCACCGCCGCGGGGGCCTACACAGATACGCAGTATTTT
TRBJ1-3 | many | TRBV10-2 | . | CASSEGGTLSGNTIYF | TGCGCCAGCAGTGAGGGGGGCACTCTCTCTGGAAACACCATATATTTT
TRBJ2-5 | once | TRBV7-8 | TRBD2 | CASSLGTRKETQYF | TGTGCCAGCAGCTTAGGGACTAGAAAAGAGACCCAGTACTTC
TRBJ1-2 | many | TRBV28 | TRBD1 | CASRRDSPLNYGYTF | TGTGCCAGCAGGAGGGACAGCCCCTTGAACTATGGCTACACCTTC
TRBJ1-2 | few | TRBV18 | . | CASSLGTDSNLGYTF | TGTGCCAGCTCACTTGGGACGGATTCGAATTTAGGCTACACCTTC
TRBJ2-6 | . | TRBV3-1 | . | CASSRTRGGANVLTF | TGTGCCAGCAGCCGAACCCGAGGGGGGGCCAACGTCCTGACTTTC
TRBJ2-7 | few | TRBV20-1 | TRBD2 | CSARGPIAGAGYEQYF | TGCAGTGCTCGCGGACCTATAGCGGGAGCAGGGTACGAGCAGTACTTC
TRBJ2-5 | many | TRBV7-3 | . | CASSSQAGVGTQYF | TGTGCCAGCAGTTCTCAGGCCGGGGTGGGGACCCAGTACTTC
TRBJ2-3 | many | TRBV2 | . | CASSEDRADTQYF | TGTGCCAGCAGTGAAGACAGGGCGGATACGCAGTATTTT
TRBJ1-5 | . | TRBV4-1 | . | CASSQGLGWGGQPQHF | TGCGCCAGCAGCCAGGGCCTCGGGTGGGGAGGGCAGCCCCAGCATTTT
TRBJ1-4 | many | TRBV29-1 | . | CSVRGGAVEKLFF | TGCAGCGTTAGGGGAGGGGCTGTGGAAAAACTGTTTTTT
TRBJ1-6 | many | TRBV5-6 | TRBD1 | CASRRSGQGWAYNSPLHF | TGTGCCAGCAGACGGTCGGGACAGGGGTGGGCCTATAATTCACCCCTCCACTTT
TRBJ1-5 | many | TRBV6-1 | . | CASRETGTALDQPQHF | TGTGCCAGCAGGGAGACCGGGACTGCCCTCGATCAGCCCCAGCATTTT
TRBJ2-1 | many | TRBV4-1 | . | CASSPPTLLGSNEQFF | TGCGCCAGCAGCCCGCCTACCCTCTTAGGGAGCAATGAGCAGTTCTTC
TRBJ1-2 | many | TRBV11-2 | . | CASSHPQVNYGYTF | TGTGCCAGCAGCCACCCTCAGGTTAACTATGGCTACACCTTC
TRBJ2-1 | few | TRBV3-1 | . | CASSYIADEQFF | TGTGCCAGCAGTTATATAGCGGATGAGCAGTTCTTC
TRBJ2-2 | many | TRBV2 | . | CASSRGSRDNSF | TGTGCCAGCAGTCGGGGGAGTCGGGACAACTCCTTT
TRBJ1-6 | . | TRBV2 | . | CASSTQGMNSPLHF | TGTGCCAGCAGTACCCAGGGGATGAATTCACCCCTCCACTTT
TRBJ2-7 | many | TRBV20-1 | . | CSARGTHEQYF | TGCAGTGCGAGAGGGACCCACGAGCAGTACTTC
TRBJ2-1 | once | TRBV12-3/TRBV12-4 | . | CASTPMRPSYNEQFF | TGTGCCAGCACCCCCATGCGTCCGTCCTACAATGAGCAGTTCTTC
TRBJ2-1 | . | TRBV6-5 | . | CASSRGPQAFYNEQFF | TGTGCCAGCAGTAGGGGCCCGCAGGCTTTCTACAATGAGCAGTTCTTC
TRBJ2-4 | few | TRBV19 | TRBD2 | CASSPRTSGVGEHF | TGTGCCAGTAGTCCAAGGACTAGCGGGGTTGGAGAGCACTTC
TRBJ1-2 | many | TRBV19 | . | CASRGQSYGYTF | TGTGCCAGCCGAGGACAGTCCTATGGCTACACCTTC
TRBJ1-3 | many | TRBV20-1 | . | CSARGTAPNSGNTIYF | TGCAGTGCTAGAGGCACCGCACCGAACTCTGGAAACACCATATATTTT
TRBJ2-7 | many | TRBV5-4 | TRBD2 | CASSIGTSTSSYEQYF | TGTGCCAGCAGCATTGGGACTAGCACGAGCTCCTACGAGCAGTACTTC